A selection of T cell receptor beta chains follows, all from one sample in a study of T-cell reconstitution after alpha-beta-depleted transplantation in children. TCRdb reprocessed the PCR reads with MiXCR, giving one entry per CDR3 protein. The sample holds hundreds of thousands of distinct CDR3 sequences, about 8.2% seen once. The sequenced sample was PBMCs, mostly from graft donor cells, obtained 360 days after TCRalphabeta/CD19-depleted stem cell transplant. Every receptor here comes from a male patient between 2 and 10 years old who had a stem cell transplant for acute myeloid leukemia, so the T cells may come from the graft donor. The CDR3 runs from the conserved cysteine through the conserved F or W. The D gene is left open where the match is weak. Clone size, where shown, is once, few, many, or a class for clones that have expanded.

abundance: many; d_gene: TRBD2; v_gene: TRBV12-3/TRBV12-4; j_gene: TRBJ2-1; CDR3nt: TGTGCCAGCAGCACAGTAGCGGGAGGTAATGAGCAGTTCTTC; CDR3aa: CASSTVAGGNEQFF
abundance: many; d_gene: TRBD1; v_gene: TRBV4-3; j_gene: TRBJ1-2; CDR3nt: TGCGCCAGCAGCCAAGAGTGGACAGGCATTTATGGCTACACCTTC; CDR3aa: CASSQEWTGIYGYTF
abundance: few; d_gene: .; v_gene: TRBV6-5; j_gene: TRBJ1-3; CDR3nt: TGTGCCAGCAGTTACTTAGTGGGACACCGCTCTGGAAACACCATATATTTT; CDR3aa: CASSYLVGHRSGNTIYF
abundance: many; d_gene: TRBD2; v_gene: TRBV12-3/TRBV12-4; j_gene: TRBJ2-1; CDR3nt: TGTGCCAGCAGTTTTAGGGAGGGCCTGGCCAATGAGCAGTTCTTC; CDR3aa: CASSFREGLANEQFF
abundance: .; d_gene: .; v_gene: TRBV7-6; j_gene: TRBJ2-1; CDR3nt: TGTGCCAGCAGCTCCGACAGAGCTGTAACCTACAATGAGCAGTTCTTC; CDR3aa: CASSSDRAVTYNEQFF
abundance: many; d_gene: .; v_gene: TRBV5-1; j_gene: TRBJ1-4; CDR3nt: TGCGCCAGCAGCCAAACAGGGAGTGGAGAAAAACTGTTTTTT; CDR3aa: CASSQTGSGEKLFF
abundance: many; d_gene: .; v_gene: TRBV6-2/TRBV6-3; j_gene: TRBJ2-2; CDR3nt: TGTGCCAGCACCCTAGACTCCACCGGGGAGCTGTTTTTT; CDR3aa: CASTLDSTGELFF
abundance: few; d_gene: .; v_gene: TRBV5-1; j_gene: TRBJ1-1; CDR3nt: TGCGCCAGCAGCTTGGGGGGTCTTGAAGCTTTCTTT; CDR3aa: CASSLGGLEAFF
abundance: many; d_gene: TRBD2; v_gene: TRBV12-3/TRBV12-4; j_gene: TRBJ2-1; CDR3nt: TGTGCCAGCAGCCCGGGACTAGATACAATGATGCAGTTCTTC; CDR3aa: CASSPGLDTMMQFF
abundance: many; d_gene: TRBD2; v_gene: TRBV12-3/TRBV12-4; j_gene: TRBJ2-3; CDR3nt: TGTGCCAGCAGTTGGACTAGCGGGGGAGGGGATACGCAGTATTTT; CDR3aa: CASSWTSGGGDTQYF
abundance: few; d_gene: .; v_gene: TRBV5-1; j_gene: TRBJ1-4; CDR3nt: TGCGCCAGCAGCCCCCTCGGACGGGTTGAAAAACTGTTTTTT; CDR3aa: CASSPLGRVEKLFF
abundance: many; d_gene: TRBD2; v_gene: TRBV29-1; j_gene: TRBJ2-1; CDR3nt: TGCAGCGTTGAGGTAGCGGGAGTAGAGAATGAGCAGTTCTTC; CDR3aa: CSVEVAGVENEQFF
abundance: many; d_gene: .; v_gene: TRBV15; j_gene: TRBJ2-3; CDR3nt: TGTGCCACCAGCAGAGATTCGGCAGGGAGTAGCACAGATACGCAGTATTTT; CDR3aa: CATSRDSAGSSTDTQYF
abundance: many; d_gene: .; v_gene: TRBV12-3/TRBV12-4; j_gene: TRBJ2-3; CDR3nt: TGTGCCAGCAGTTTGGTCGCAGTTGCGCGAGTCACAGATACGCAGTATTTT; CDR3aa: CASSLVAVARVTDTQYF
abundance: many; d_gene: .; v_gene: TRBV5-1; j_gene: TRBJ1-1; CDR3nt: TGCGCCAGCAGCTTGATGTGGGGAGGCACTGAAGCTTTCTTT; CDR3aa: CASSLMWGGTEAFF
abundance: few; d_gene: TRBD1; v_gene: TRBV20-1; j_gene: TRBJ1-3; CDR3nt: TGCAGTGCCACCGCCGGGACAGGGCTCGGAAACACCATATATTTT; CDR3aa: CSATAGTGLGNTIYF
abundance: .; d_gene: .; v_gene: TRBV10-3; j_gene: TRBJ1-1; CDR3nt: TGTGCCATCAGTGGTAATGGGGACGGAGCTTTCTTT; CDR3aa: CAISGNGDGAFF
abundance: few; d_gene: .; v_gene: TRBV29-1; j_gene: TRBJ2-1; CDR3nt: TGCAGCGTTCAGGGGGGGCCCAGCTCCTACAATGAGCAGTTCTTC; CDR3aa: CSVQGGPSSYNEQFF
abundance: few; d_gene: .; v_gene: TRBV9; j_gene: TRBJ2-3; CDR3nt: TGTGCCAGCAGCGTAGCTCCGACCCGCACAGATACGCAGTATTTT; CDR3aa: CASSVAPTRTDTQYF
abundance: .; d_gene: .; v_gene: TRBV21-1; j_gene: TRBJ2-1; CDR3nt: TGTGCCAGCAGCAAAGCGAAGGGGGCGCAAGAGCAGTTCTTC; CDR3aa: CASSKAKGAQEQFF
abundance: .; d_gene: .; v_gene: TRBV4-1; j_gene: TRBJ2-2; CDR3nt: TGCGCCAGCAGCCAAGTTTTCGGACCGAACACCGGGGAGCTGTTTTTT; CDR3aa: CASSQVFGPNTGELFF
abundance: many; d_gene: TRBD2; v_gene: TRBV5-1; j_gene: TRBJ2-3; CDR3nt: TGCGCCAGCCGGGGGGGAGGTATCGCTCTCACAGATACGCAGTATTTT; CDR3aa: CASRGGGIALTDTQYF
abundance: few; d_gene: .; v_gene: TRBV15; j_gene: TRBJ2-1; CDR3nt: TGTGCCACCAGCAGAGGGGGGGCGCGGGAGCAGTTCTTC; CDR3aa: CATSRGGAREQFF
abundance: .; d_gene: TRBD2; v_gene: TRBV5-4; j_gene: TRBJ2-1; CDR3nt: TGTGCCAGCAGCGCCCCTAGCGGGGGGGCCAATGAGCAGTTCTTC; CDR3aa: CASSAPSGGANEQFF
abundance: .; d_gene: TRBD2; v_gene: TRBV12-3/TRBV12-4; j_gene: TRBJ2-1; CDR3nt: TGTGCCAGCAGTAGCCGTGGGACTATAGGCAATGAGCAGTTCTTC; CDR3aa: CASSSRGTIGNEQFF
abundance: medium-sized; d_gene: .; v_gene: TRBV2; j_gene: TRBJ1-5; CDR3nt: TGTGCCAGCAGAGCCCCCGGGTATGTGAATCAGCCCCAGCATTTT; CDR3aa: CASRAPGYVNQPQHF
abundance: few; d_gene: TRBD1; v_gene: TRBV12-3/TRBV12-4; j_gene: TRBJ2-5; CDR3nt: TGTGCCAGCAGTTTTGGGGACAGGGGGTACCAAGAGACCCAGTACTTC; CDR3aa: CASSFGDRGYQETQYF
abundance: many; d_gene: TRBD1; v_gene: TRBV11-2; j_gene: TRBJ2-7; CDR3nt: TGTGCCAGCAGCTCCTGGACAGGGAGCTACGAGCAGTACTTC; CDR3aa: CASSSWTGSYEQYF
abundance: .; d_gene: .; v_gene: TRBV16; j_gene: TRBJ1-6; CDR3nt: TGTGCCAGCAGCCAATCGGGCAGCTCCTATAATTCACCCCTCCACTTT; CDR3aa: CASSQSGSSYNSPLHF
abundance: .; d_gene: TRBD1; v_gene: TRBV12-3/TRBV12-4; j_gene: TRBJ1-3; CDR3nt: TGTGCCAGCAGTTTCCGGACAGGGATCGTGTTCGGAAACACCATATATTTT; CDR3aa: CASSFRTGIVFGNTIYF
abundance: few; d_gene: .; v_gene: TRBV12-3/TRBV12-4; j_gene: TRBJ1-1; CDR3nt: TGTGCCAGCAGTTTAACCCCCCGGATGAACACTGAAGCTTTCTTT; CDR3aa: CASSLTPRMNTEAFF
abundance: .; d_gene: .; v_gene: TRBV5-1; j_gene: TRBJ2-1; CDR3nt: TGCGCCAGCAGCTTGGATGCAGGGGCCTACAATGAGCAGTTCTTC; CDR3aa: CASSLDAGAYNEQFF
abundance: .; d_gene: TRBD1; v_gene: TRBV5-1; j_gene: TRBJ1-2; CDR3nt: TGCGCCAGCAGCCTCCGGGACAGGGTCTATGGCTACACCTTC; CDR3aa: CASSLRDRVYGYTF
abundance: many; d_gene: .; v_gene: TRBV27; j_gene: TRBJ2-7; CDR3nt: TGTGCCAGCAGTTTATCGATCAGCTACGAGCAGTACTTC; CDR3aa: CASSLSISYEQYF
abundance: .; d_gene: TRBD1; v_gene: TRBV4-1; j_gene: TRBJ1-1; CDR3nt: TGCGCCAGCAGCGATCGGGGACAGGGTAATATGAACACTGAAGCTTTCTTT; CDR3aa: CASSDRGQGNMNTEAFF
abundance: many; d_gene: .; v_gene: TRBV24-1; j_gene: TRBJ2-1; CDR3nt: TGTGCCACCAGTGATTCCCCGAATGGGGGATCGAATGAGCAGTTCTTC; CDR3aa: CATSDSPNGGSNEQFF
abundance: .; d_gene: .; v_gene: TRBV7-8; j_gene: TRBJ2-1; CDR3nt: TGTGCCAGCAGCTTTATGGGGGCTAGTGAGCAGTTCTTC; CDR3aa: CASSFMGASEQFF
abundance: many; d_gene: .; v_gene: TRBV28; j_gene: TRBJ2-5; CDR3nt: TGTGCCAGCAGTTCCCCTGCCAAATCCTGGGAGACCCAGTACTTC; CDR3aa: CASSSPAKSWETQYF
abundance: few; d_gene: TRBD2; v_gene: TRBV12-3/TRBV12-4; j_gene: TRBJ2-5; CDR3nt: TGTGCCAGCAGCCCCTCCAGAGCGGGAGGAGAGACCCAGTACTTC; CDR3aa: CASSPSRAGGETQYF
abundance: few; d_gene: TRBD2; v_gene: TRBV11-2; j_gene: TRBJ2-1; CDR3nt: TGTGCCAGCAGCTTCGGAGCTAGCGGGGTTAGCTCCTACAATGAGCAGTTCTTC; CDR3aa: CASSFGASGVSSYNEQFF
abundance: many; d_gene: .; v_gene: TRBV18; j_gene: TRBJ2-3; CDR3nt: TGTGCCAGCTCACCACCCCCGGGAGTCCCCACAGGAGATACGCAGTATTTT; CDR3aa: CASSPPPGVPTGDTQYF
abundance: many; d_gene: TRBD2; v_gene: TRBV20-1; j_gene: TRBJ2-3; CDR3nt: TGCAGTGAACTAGCGGGAGGAGGAGATACGCAGTATTTT; CDR3aa: CSELAGGGDTQYF
abundance: .; d_gene: .; v_gene: TRBV7-2; j_gene: TRBJ2-3; CDR3nt: TGTGCCAGCAGACCATCCGGGACTCACGATACGCAGTATTTT; CDR3aa: CASRPSGTHDTQYF
abundance: many; d_gene: TRBD1; v_gene: TRBV5-1; j_gene: TRBJ2-7; CDR3nt: TGCGCCAGCAGGCCGGGACAGTCTTTTTACGAGCAGTACTTC; CDR3aa: CASRPGQSFYEQYF
abundance: .; d_gene: TRBD2; v_gene: TRBV20-1; j_gene: TRBJ2-5; CDR3nt: TGCAGTGCTGATGCGGGAGGCAGGGAGACCCAGTACTTC; CDR3aa: CSADAGGRETQYF
abundance: few; d_gene: .; v_gene: TRBV29-1; j_gene: TRBJ2-4; CDR3nt: TGCAGCGTTGTCGGACATCCCTTAGCCAAAAACATTCAGTACTTC; CDR3aa: CSVVGHPLAKNIQYF
abundance: .; d_gene: .; v_gene: TRBV10-3; j_gene: TRBJ2-7; CDR3nt: TGTGCCATCAGTGGGCCGGGAGAGGGGATAGAGTTATCCTACGAGCAGTACTTC; CDR3aa: CAISGPGEGIELSYEQYF
abundance: .; d_gene: .; v_gene: TRBV5-1; j_gene: TRBJ2-7; CDR3nt: TGCGCCAGCAGCGCCCCCACCTACGAGCAGTACTTC; CDR3aa: CASSAPTYEQYF
abundance: few; d_gene: TRBD2; v_gene: TRBV11-2; j_gene: TRBJ2-7; CDR3nt: TGTGCCAGCAGCCCGACTAGCGGGAGTTACTACGAGCAGTACTTC; CDR3aa: CASSPTSGSYYEQYF
abundance: few; d_gene: .; v_gene: TRBV7-2; j_gene: TRBJ1-6; CDR3nt: TGTGCCAGCACCAGCTCCTATAATTCACCCCTCCACTTT; CDR3aa: CASTSSYNSPLHF
abundance: many; d_gene: .; v_gene: TRBV5-1; j_gene: TRBJ2-3; CDR3nt: TGCGCCAGCAGGGTGGGCGGGACCGGCACAGATACGCAGTATTTT; CDR3aa: CASRVGGTGTDTQYF
abundance: many; d_gene: .; v_gene: TRBV7-2; j_gene: TRBJ2-3; CDR3nt: TGTGCCAGCAGGGAGGGATCCACAGATACGCAGTATTTT; CDR3aa: CASREGSTDTQYF
abundance: few; d_gene: .; v_gene: TRBV20-1; j_gene: TRBJ2-1; CDR3nt: TGCAGTGCTCGGGACGGTTGGGACTACAATGAGCAGTTCTTC; CDR3aa: CSARDGWDYNEQFF
abundance: many; d_gene: .; v_gene: TRBV7-9; j_gene: TRBJ2-3; CDR3nt: TGTGCCAGCAGCGGATTGACAGGAGATACGCAGTATTTT; CDR3aa: CASSGLTGDTQYF
abundance: many; d_gene: .; v_gene: TRBV4-3; j_gene: TRBJ1-5; CDR3nt: TGCGCCAGCAGCCAAGAGCTTAGGGGTCAGCCCCAGCATTTT; CDR3aa: CASSQELRGQPQHF